Shown below are 11 T cell receptor beta chains from a single sample sequenced in a study of blood T cell repertoires in COVID-19. Data came from immunoSEQ multiplex PCR; TCRdb stores just in-frame clones and leaves some out. The sample has roughly 200,000 clones, 84% seen once. Source material: peripheral blood. All receptors derive from a human donor in a cohort sampled during active COVID-19.

This clone was seen a single time. This sequence joins TRBV7-3 and TRBJ2-5; 9 nucleotides match TRBD1. The CDR3 loop spans 15 amino acids. V lost 5 bases to trimming and J lost 2 bases; unmatched junction nucleotides: 6. CDR1 is SGHTA and CDR2 is FQGTGA in the germline V gene. The CDR3 spells CASSPGDRAQETQYF. The DNA of the CDR3 is TGTGCCAGCAGCCCAGGGGACAGGGCACAAGAGACCCAGTACTTC.

The rearrangement joins TRBV10-3 to TRBJ1-3, with a possible D match to TRBD1 (5 bases). CDR3 size: 13 residues. V was pared by 7 bases and J by 4 bases, with 11 bases between. Looked up from germline, CDR1 is ENHRY and CDR2 is SYGVKD. CDR3 sequence reads: CAIMRDAGNTIYF. The CDR3 coding sequence is TGTGCCATCATGCGGGACGCCGGAAACACCATATATTTT.

In this sample, this clone turned up a few times. The genes are TRBV5-6 and TRBJ2-3; tentative D call: TRBD2 (6 bases). From germline, CDR1 is SGHDT and CDR2 YYEEEE. V was pared by 4 bases and J by 7 bases, with 19 bases between. CDR3 length: 15 amino acids. CDR3 DNA sequence: TGTGCCAGCAGCCTCCCGGGACTGGACGGTAATACGCAGTATTTT. Translated: CASSLPGLDGNTQYF.

V and J are TRBV7-9 and TRBJ2-6, with D possibly TRBD2 on 5 matching bases. This CDR3 comprises 15 residues. Trimming took off 7 bases at V and 4 bases at J, with 14 bases between the two ends. In germline, CDR1 is SEHNR, CDR2 FQNEAQ (reference sequence). As DNA, the CDR3 is TGTGCCAGCACCCCCGGGGTCGAGGGGGCCAACGTCCTGACTTTC. It is translated as CASTPGVEGANVLTF.

This clone turned up a few times. J is TRBJ1-4 and V is TRBV18, with no clear D. CDR1 is KGHSH and CDR2 is LQKENI in the germline V gene. The CDR3 consists of 13 residues. Between the trimmed V and J ends, which lost 3 bases and 8 bases, there was a span of 10 bases. The CDR3 nucleotides are TGTGCCAGCTCACCCAGGCAGGAAGAAAAACTGTTTTTT. Protein sequence: CASSPRQEEKLFF.

The chain links TRBV11-2 to TRBJ1-2; 9 nucleotides agree with TRBD1. Germline assignment: CDR1 SGHAT and CDR2 FQNNGV. Trimming at V came to 5 bases and at J to 9 bases, leaving 10 bases not matched to a gene. The CDR3 is 14 residues long. The CDR3 sequence: CASSLWTGEGSYTF. Written as DNA, the CDR3 is TGTGCCAGCAGCCTCTGGACAGGGGAGGGGAGCTACACCTTC.

The V gene is TRBV7-9, the J gene TRBJ2-7; 8 bases line up with TRBD2. This CDR3 has 16 residues. Germline V gene data show CDR1 as SEHNR and CDR2 as FQNEAQ (reference sequence). Germline trimming cut 0 bases from V and 2 bases from J; bases unmatched to any gene: 6. CDR3 sequence: CASSLASGIGAYEQYF. The CDR3 coding sequence is TGTGCCAGCAGCTTAGCTAGCGGGATTGGAGCCTACGAGCAGTACTTC.

The chain is built from TRBV18 and TRBJ1-5; no definite D call. CDR3 length: 13 residues. Germline CDR1 reads KGHSH; CDR2 reads LQKENI. The ends were cut back, 6 bases at V and 5 bases at J, with 11 bases in the middle. DNA for the CDR3: TGTGCCAGCTCCCTCGGAGGAGATCAGCCCCAGCATTTT. This encodes CASSLGGDQPQHF.

The count of this clone is one. The chain has TRBV19 and TRBJ2-3, with 7 bases that match TRBD2. V was clipped by 1 base and J by 7 bases; unmatched bases: 5. Germline loops: CDR1 LNHDA, CDR2 SQIVND (reference sequence). This CDR3 has 14 amino acids. The CDR3 here is CASSIGRGDHTQYF. The CDR3 DNA reads as TGTGCCAGTAGTATAGGTCGGGGGGACCATACGCAGTATTTT.

The rearrangement uses TRBV7-9 and TRBJ1-6; TRBD1 might be the D (5 bases). The CDR3 length is 14 residues. Germline assignment: CDR1 SEHNR and CDR2 FQNEAQ (reference sequence). V was clipped by 1 base and J by 8 bases, with 9 bases between them. The CDR3, as DNA: TGTGCCAGCAGCTTAGTGGGGGGTGATTCACCCCTCCACTTT. Its translation is CASSLVGGDSPLHF.

The chain combines TRBV7-9 with TRBJ1-4; a possible D gene is TRBD1 (5 bases). This CDR3 has 14 amino acids. Germline CDR1 reads SEHNR; CDR2 reads FQNEAQ (reference sequence). V was pared by 1 base and J by 8 bases, with 11 bases between. The CDR3 nucleotides read TGTGCCAGCAGCTTAGGAAGGGGTGAGGAAAAACTGTTTTTT. It is translated as CASSLGRGEEKLFF.